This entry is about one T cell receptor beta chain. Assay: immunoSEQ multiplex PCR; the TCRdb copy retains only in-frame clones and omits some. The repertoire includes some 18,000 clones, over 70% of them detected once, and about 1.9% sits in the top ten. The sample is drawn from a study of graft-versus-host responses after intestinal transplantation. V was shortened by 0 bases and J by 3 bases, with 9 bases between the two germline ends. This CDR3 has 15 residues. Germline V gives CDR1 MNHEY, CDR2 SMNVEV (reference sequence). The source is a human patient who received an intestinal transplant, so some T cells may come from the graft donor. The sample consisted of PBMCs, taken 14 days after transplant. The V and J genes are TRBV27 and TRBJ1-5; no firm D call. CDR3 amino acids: CASSLSYRDNQPQHF. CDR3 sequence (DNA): TGTGCCAGCAGTTTATCTTATCGGGACAATCAGCCCCAGCATTTT.